Following are 24 T cell receptor beta chains from one sample sequenced in a study of cytomegalovirus exposure and HLA in healthy donors. PCR employed 60 Vbeta and 13 Jbeta primers. Repertoires were generated with immunoSEQ multiplex PCR, while TCRdb's copy carries only in-frame clones and drops some. The sample has under 130,000 clones, 10% to 15% seen once. Sequencing input: PBMCs. The receptor set was obtained from a man in his forties in good health and CMV-seropositive.

The CDR3 sequence: CASTSPGWGTEAFF. The CDR3 nucleotides read TGTGCCAGCACCTCACCGGGGTGGGGCACTGAAGCTTTCTTT. The rearrangement uses TRBV7-2 and TRBJ1-1; no definite D call. This CDR3 is 14 amino acids long. V dropped 7 bases and J dropped 4 bases, with 16 bases sitting between them. The germline CDR1 and CDR2 sequences are SGHTA and FQGNSA.

This clone was observed a handful of times. V usage is TRBV5-1 and J usage is TRBJ2-1; 13 bases align to TRBD2. From germline, CDR1 is SGHRS and CDR2 YFSETQ. The CDR3 covers 16 residues. Trimming removed 0 bases from V and 8 bases from J; junction bases left unmatched: 5. CDR3 amino acids: CASSLVRTSGSYEQFF. In DNA, the CDR3 is TGCGCCAGCAGCTTGGTACGGACTAGCGGGAGCTATGAGCAGTTCTTC.

This clone was counted a few times. The V call is TRBV30, the J call TRBJ1-1; D remains ambiguous. From germline, CDR1 is GTSNPN and CDR2 SVGIG (reference sequence). This CDR3 region has 13 residues. With 3 bases removed from V and 3 bases from J, the gap between germline ends came to 11 bases. CDR3 DNA: TGTGCCTGGAGGGTCGGGTTGGACACTGAAGCTTTCTTT. As protein: CAWRVGLDTEAFF.

The rearrangement uses TRBV6-1 and TRBJ2-7; 9 nucleotides line up with TRBD2. The trim removed 4 bases at V and 1 base at J, leaving 8 bases unmatched. CDR3 length: 16 amino acids. Per germline, CDR1 MNHNS and CDR2 SASEGT. CDR3 loop: CASSGIAGVPSYEQYF. As DNA, the CDR3 is TGTGCCAGCAGTGGAATAGCGGGAGTCCCTTCCTACGAGCAGTACTTC.

This chain connects TRBV18 to TRBJ1-5; TRBD1 matches 7 bases. Germline V gene data show CDR1 as KGHSH and CDR2 as LQKENI. J was trimmed by 2 bases and V by 4 bases; bases with no gene match: 8. The CDR3 sequence is 16 residues long. Written as DNA, the CDR3 is TGTGCCAGCTCACTAACCTACAGGGGCGGCAATCAGCCCCAGCATTTT. Translated: CASSLTYRGGNQPQHF.

V gene TRBV5-1 combines with J gene TRBJ2-3, with 7 bases fitting TRBD2. The trim removed 0 bases at V and 0 bases at J, leaving 1 base unmatched. The CDR3 contains 15 residues. CDR1 is SGHRS, CDR2 YFSETQ, per germline. The CDR3 here is CASSLATSSTDTQYF. The CDR3 region has the DNA TGCGCCAGCAGCTTGGCGACTAGCAGCACAGATACGCAGTATTTT.

The gene calls are TRBV5-1 and TRBJ2-3; 10 bases align to TRBD2. Losses at the gene ends were 2 bases for V and 4 bases for J; bases not matched to a gene: 4. This CDR3 comprises 15 residues. CDR1 and CDR2 (germline): SGHRS, YFSETQ. The CDR3 loop is CASSLVAGGADTQYF. In DNA, the CDR3 is TGCGCCAGCAGCTTAGTAGCGGGAGGCGCAGATACGCAGTATTTT.

The chain couples TRBV6-6 to TRBJ2-7; tentatively, D is TRBD1 (6 bases). CDR3 size: 13 residues. Trimming removed 3 bases from V and 3 bases from J, with 9 bases in between. Germline CDR1 is MNHNY and CDR2 is SVGAGI (reference sequence). The CDR3, as DNA: TGTGCCAGCAGTTATAGGGGGTTCTACGAGCAGTACTTC. It specifies CASSYRGFYEQYF.

This clone was detected a few times. The rearrangement links TRBV7-9 to TRBJ2-7; D is ambiguous. The germline gives CDR1 SEHNR, CDR2 FQNEAQ (reference sequence). The CDR3 covers 14 residues. Trimming left V 4 bases short and J 4 bases short, with 14 bases between. CDR3 in amino acids: CASSSSSPRYEQYF. CDR3 DNA: TGTGCCAGCAGCTCCTCCTCTCCCCGGTACGAGCAGTACTTC.

Only a few counts were recorded for this clone. The chain recombines TRBV7-2 with TRBJ1-2; 7 bases align to TRBD1. The CDR3 length is 13 residues. J lost 4 bases, V lost 3 bases, and 2 bases had no gene match. CDR1 and CDR2 (germline): SGHTA, FQGNSA. CDR3 in DNA: TGTGCCAGCAGCTTGGGACAGCTCTATGGCTACACCTTC. This translates into CASSLGQLYGYTF.

This clone has only a few counts. The chain employs TRBV5-1 and TRBJ2-5; weak D call: TRBD1 (6 bases). The ends were cut back, 4 bases at V and 7 bases at J, with 14 bases in the middle. This CDR3 is 13 amino acids long. CDR1 SGHRS and CDR2 YFSETQ come from the germline V gene. The CDR3 spells CASSLGEGGTQYF. The CDR3 bases are TGCGCCAGCAGCCTGGGTGAAGGGGGGACCCAGTACTTC.

The rearrangement joins TRBV6-1 to TRBJ2-7; TRBD2 might be the D (7 bases). The length of the CDR3 is 14 residues. CDR1 MNHNS and CDR2 SASEGT come from the germline V gene. V lost 6 bases and J lost 4, with 16 bases in between. The CDR3 coding sequence is TGTGCCAGCAGGAAAGGGGGAGGGGCTTACGAGCAGTACTTC. Amino acids: CASRKGGGAYEQYF.

The chain joins TRBV6-1 to TRBJ1-5, with unresolved D. V lost 6 bases to trimming and J lost 3 bases, with 15 bases between them. This CDR3 spans 15 amino acids. CDR1 and CDR2 from the germline V gene are MNHNS and SASEGT. The CDR3 DNA reads TGTGCCAGCAGGGAAACTATTGGCAACAATCAGCCCCAGCATTTT. Residues: CASRETIGNNQPQHF.

This clone showed up just a few times. The chain joins TRBV7-6 to TRBJ2-7; D not resolved. With 4 bases removed from V and 3 bases from J, the gap between germline ends came to 10 bases. CDR1 is SGHVS and CDR2 is FNYEAQ in the germline V gene. This CDR3 has 13 amino acids. The CDR3 here is CASSSPPNYEQYF. The CDR3 DNA reads TGTGCCAGCAGCTCCCCCCCCAACTACGAGCAGTACTTC.

This clone has just one count. This chain joins TRBV14 and TRBJ2-7; D is perhaps TRBD2 (6 bases). Trimming left V 5 bases short and J 3 bases short, with 17 bases between. The CDR3 has 15 residues. The germline CDR1 and CDR2 sequences are SGHDN and FVKESK. The CDR3 DNA follows: TGTGCCAGCAGCTCGTCACGGGGGTCCAACTACGAGCAGTACTTC. It yields the protein CASSSSRGSNYEQYF. The variable domain in full, with the rest retrieved from reference TRBV14 and TRBJ2-7, is EAGVTQFPSHSVIEKGQTVTLRCDPISGHDNLYWYRRVMGKEIKFLLHFVKESKQDESGMPNNRFLAERTGGTYSTLKVQPAELEDSGVYFCASSSSRGSNYEQYFGPGTRLTVT.

J is TRBJ2-7 and V is TRBV29-1, with D possibly TRBD2 on 5 matching bases. V lost 6 bases, J lost 1 base, and 19 bases lay in between. In germline, CDR1 is SQVTM, CDR2 ANQGSEA. This CDR3 is built from 15 residues. The CDR3 region has the DNA TGCAGCGTCGCGCTGGGCCTAGCCCAATCCTACGAGCAGTACTTC. Its translation: CSVALGLAQSYEQYF.

V usage is TRBV7-8 and J usage is TRBJ2-1, with 8 positions matching TRBD1. The V gene end was trimmed by 1 base and the J gene end by 4 bases; junction bases not matched to a gene: 3. Germline CDR1 and CDR2: SGHVS and FQNEAQ. This CDR3 spans 15 amino acids. CDR3 DNA: TGTGCCAGCAGCTTAGGACAGGGGCTTTACAATGAGCAGTTCTTC. Protein product: CASSLGQGLYNEQFF.

This chain connects TRBV5-1 to TRBJ2-2, with D tentatively TRBD1 (6 bases). V lost 4 bases, J lost 5 bases, and 12 bases lay in between. The CDR3 consists of 14 residues. Germline CDR1 and CDR2: SGHRS and YFSETQ. The CDR3: CASSPQGQTGELFF. CDR3 sequence (DNA): TGCGCCAGCAGCCCCCAGGGGCAAACCGGGGAGCTGTTTTTT.

The V gene is TRBV2, the J gene TRBJ2-3; 9 nucleotides align to TRBD2. The junction had 10 bases not matched to a gene; V was cut back by 5 bases and J by 4 bases. Looked up from germline, CDR1 is SNHLY and CDR2 is FYNNEI. The CDR3 has 16 amino acids. The CDR3 nucleotides are TGTGCCAGCAGTCAAATAGCGGGAGTTTGGGCAGATACGCAGTATTTT. It is translated as CASSQIAGVWADTQYF.

This clone was found a few times. The conserved closing phenylalanine or tryptophan is absent in this CDR3, likely reflecting a read error. It is unclear where the CDR3 begins or ends on the DNA, so no DNA is shown, and the CDR3 is as TCRdb lists it. This CDR3 reads CASSLWGREALV. The rearrangement joins TRBV6-5 to TRBJ1-1; the table names TRBD1, a call not compared with the DNA. The length of the CDR3 is 12 amino acids, counting both ends. In germline, CDR1 is MNHEY, CDR2 SVGAGI.

This clone was detected a few times. The J gene is TRBJ2-6, the V gene TRBV5-1, with D tentatively TRBD2 (5 bases). The germline CDR1 and CDR2 sequences are SGHRS and YFSETQ. The germline V and J ends were trimmed by 8 bases and 1 base, with 10 bases remaining between them. The CDR3 loop spans 14 amino acids. The CDR3 coding sequence is TGCGCCAGTGGCCGGACTTCTGGGGCCAACGTCCTGACTTTC. This codes for CASGRTSGANVLTF.

This clone showed up just a few times. The chain links TRBV2 to TRBJ2-1, with 8 positions matching TRBD1. With 7 bases clipped from V and 10 bases from J, the junction kept 15 bases outside the gene matches. The CDR3 runs 15 residues. From germline, CDR1 is SNHLY and CDR2 FYNNEI. The CDR3 sequence is CASNERDRSGPEQFF. In DNA, the CDR3 is TGTGCCAGCAATGAGAGGGACAGGTCAGGTCCCGAGCAGTTCTTC.

This clone was observed a handful of times. The chain links TRBV27 to TRBJ1-4; D is uncertain. The CDR3 is 14 amino acids. With 6 bases removed from V and 10 bases from J, the gap between germline ends came to 18 bases. Germline lookup yields CDR1 MNHEY and CDR2 SMNVEV (reference sequence). The CDR3 coding sequence is TGTGCCAGCAGCTTACAAGCGGAGATTGGAAAACTGTTTTTT. Amino acid sequence: CASSLQAEIGKLFF.

In nucleotides, the CDR3 is TGTGCCAGTAGTATAGGGGGCGCCGGCTACACCTTC. It is translated as CASSIGGAGYTF. This sequence joins TRBV19 and TRBJ1-2; possibly TRBD1 for D (5 bases). The CDR3 is made up of 12 amino acids. V was pared by 1 base and J by 8 bases, with 8 bases between. In germline, CDR1 is LNHDA, CDR2 SQIVND (reference sequence).